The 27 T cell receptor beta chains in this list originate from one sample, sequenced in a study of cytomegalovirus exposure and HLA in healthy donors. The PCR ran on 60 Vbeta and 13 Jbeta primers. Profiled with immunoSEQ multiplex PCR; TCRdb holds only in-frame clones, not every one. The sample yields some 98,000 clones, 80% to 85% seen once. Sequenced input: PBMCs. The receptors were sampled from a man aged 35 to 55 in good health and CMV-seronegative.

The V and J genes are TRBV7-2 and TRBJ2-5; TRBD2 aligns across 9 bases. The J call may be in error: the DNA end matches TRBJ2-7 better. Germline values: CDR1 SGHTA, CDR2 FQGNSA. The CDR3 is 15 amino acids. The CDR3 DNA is TGTGCCAGCAGCTTACGGGCGGGGGGGGAGTACGAGCAGTACTTC. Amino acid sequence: CASSLRAGGEYEQYF.

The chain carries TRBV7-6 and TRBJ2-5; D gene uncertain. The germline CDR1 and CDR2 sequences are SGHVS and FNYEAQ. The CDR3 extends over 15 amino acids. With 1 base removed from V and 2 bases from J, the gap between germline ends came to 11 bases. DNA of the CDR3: TGTGCCAGCAGCTTAGACGTGGCGGCACAAGAGACCCAGTACTTC. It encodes CASSLDVAAQETQYF. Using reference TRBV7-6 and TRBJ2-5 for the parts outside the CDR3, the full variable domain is GAGVSQSPRYKVTKRGQDVALRCDPISGHVSLYWYRQALGQGPEFLTYFNYEAQQDKSGLPNDRFSAERPEGSISTLTIQRTEQRDSAMYRCASSLDVAAQETQYFGPGTRLLVL.

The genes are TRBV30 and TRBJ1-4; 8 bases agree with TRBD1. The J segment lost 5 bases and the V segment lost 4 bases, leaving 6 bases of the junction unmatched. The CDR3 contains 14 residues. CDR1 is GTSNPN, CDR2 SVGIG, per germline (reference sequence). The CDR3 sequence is CAWTHRDRNEKLFF. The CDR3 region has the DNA TGTGCCTGGACACACCGGGACAGGAATGAAAAACTGTTTTTT. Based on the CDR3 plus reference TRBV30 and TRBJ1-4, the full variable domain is SQTIHQWPATLVQPVGSPLSLECTVEGTSNPNLYWYRQAAGRGLQLLFYSVGIGQISSEVPQNLSASRPQDRQFILSSKKLLLSDSGFYLCAWTHRDRNEKLFFGSGTQLSVL.

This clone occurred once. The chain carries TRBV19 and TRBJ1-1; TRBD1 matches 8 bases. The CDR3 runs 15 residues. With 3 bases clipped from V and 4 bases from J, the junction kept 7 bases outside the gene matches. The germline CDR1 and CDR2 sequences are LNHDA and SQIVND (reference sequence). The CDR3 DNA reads TGTGCCAGTAGTATGGACGACAGGGGTGGCACTGAAGCTTTCTTT. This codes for CASSMDDRGGTEAFF.

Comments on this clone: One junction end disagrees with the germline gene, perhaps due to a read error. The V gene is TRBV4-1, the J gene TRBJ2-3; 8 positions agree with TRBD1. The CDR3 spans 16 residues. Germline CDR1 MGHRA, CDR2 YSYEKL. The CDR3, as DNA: TGCGCCAGCAGTCAGGGACAGGATTGGGGCACCGATACGCAGTATTTT. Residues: CASSQGQDWGTDTQYF.

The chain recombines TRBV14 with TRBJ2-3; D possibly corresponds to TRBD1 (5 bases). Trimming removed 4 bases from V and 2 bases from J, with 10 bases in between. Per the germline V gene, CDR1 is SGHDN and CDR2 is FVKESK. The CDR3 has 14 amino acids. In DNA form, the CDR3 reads TGTGCCAGCAGCCCGAGACAGTACACAGATACGCAGTATTTT. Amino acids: CASSPRQYTDTQYF.

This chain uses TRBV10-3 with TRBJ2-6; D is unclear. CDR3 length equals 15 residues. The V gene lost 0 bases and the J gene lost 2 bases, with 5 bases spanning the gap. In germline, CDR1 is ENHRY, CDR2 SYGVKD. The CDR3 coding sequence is TGTGCCATCAGTGAGTCTCTTCCTGGGGCCAACGTCCTGACTTTC. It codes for CAISESLPGANVLTF.

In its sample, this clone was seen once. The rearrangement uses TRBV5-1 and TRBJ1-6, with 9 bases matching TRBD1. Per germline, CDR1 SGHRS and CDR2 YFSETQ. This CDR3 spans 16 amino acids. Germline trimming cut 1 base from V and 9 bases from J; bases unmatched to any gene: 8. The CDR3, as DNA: TGCGCCAGCAGCTTGATGGACAGGGGATTTGGTTCACCCCTCCACTTT. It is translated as CASSLMDRGFGSPLHF.

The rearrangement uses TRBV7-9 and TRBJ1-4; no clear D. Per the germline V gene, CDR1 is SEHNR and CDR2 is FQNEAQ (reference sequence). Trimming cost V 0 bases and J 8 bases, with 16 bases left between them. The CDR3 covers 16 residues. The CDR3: CASSLARSGYGEKLFF. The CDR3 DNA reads TGTGCCAGCAGCTTAGCAAGGTCCGGGTACGGCGAAAAACTGTTTTTT.

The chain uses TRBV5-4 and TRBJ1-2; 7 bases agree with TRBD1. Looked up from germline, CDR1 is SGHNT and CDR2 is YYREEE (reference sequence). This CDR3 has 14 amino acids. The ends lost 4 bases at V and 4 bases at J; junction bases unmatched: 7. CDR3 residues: CASSNMGQIYGYTF. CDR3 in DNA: TGTGCCAGCAGCAACATGGGACAGATCTATGGCTACACCTTC.

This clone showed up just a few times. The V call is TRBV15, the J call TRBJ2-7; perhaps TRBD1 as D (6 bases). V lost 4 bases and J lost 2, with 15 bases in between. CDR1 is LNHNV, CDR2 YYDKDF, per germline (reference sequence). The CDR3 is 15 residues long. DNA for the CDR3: TGTGCCACCAGCAAGGCGACAGGCTCTACCTACGAGCAGTACTTC. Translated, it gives CATSKATGSTYEQYF.

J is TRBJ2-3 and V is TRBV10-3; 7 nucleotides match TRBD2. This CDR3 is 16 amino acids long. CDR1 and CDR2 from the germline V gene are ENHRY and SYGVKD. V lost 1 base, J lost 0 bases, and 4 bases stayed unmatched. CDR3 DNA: TGTGCCATCAGTGAGTACAGCGGGGCTAGCACAGATACGCAGTATTTT. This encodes CAISEYSGASTDTQYF.

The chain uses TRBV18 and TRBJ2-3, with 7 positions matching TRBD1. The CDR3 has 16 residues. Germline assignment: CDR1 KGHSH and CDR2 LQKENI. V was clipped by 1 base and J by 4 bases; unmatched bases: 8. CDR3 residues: CASSPQGANLADTQYF. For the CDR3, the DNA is TGTGCCAGCTCACCACAGGGGGCTAATTTGGCAGATACGCAGTATTTT.

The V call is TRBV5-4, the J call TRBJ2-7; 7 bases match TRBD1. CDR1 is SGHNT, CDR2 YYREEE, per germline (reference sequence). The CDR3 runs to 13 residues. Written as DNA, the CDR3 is TGTGCTTTAGGCTGGGACAGCCCCTACGAGCAGTACTTC. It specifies CALGWDSPYEQYF.

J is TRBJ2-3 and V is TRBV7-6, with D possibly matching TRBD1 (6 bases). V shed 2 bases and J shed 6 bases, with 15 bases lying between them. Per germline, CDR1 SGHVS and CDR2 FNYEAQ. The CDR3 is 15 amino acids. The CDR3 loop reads CASSLRGTTRDTQYF. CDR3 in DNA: TGTGCCAGCAGCTTAAGGGGGACGACCCGGGATACGCAGTATTTT.

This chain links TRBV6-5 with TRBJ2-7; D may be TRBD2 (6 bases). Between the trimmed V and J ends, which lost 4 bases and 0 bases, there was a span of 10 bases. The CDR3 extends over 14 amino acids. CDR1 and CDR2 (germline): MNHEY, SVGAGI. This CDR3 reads CASSSPGDSYEQYF. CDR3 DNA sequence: TGTGCCAGCAGTTCCCCGGGGGACTCCTACGAGCAGTACTTC.

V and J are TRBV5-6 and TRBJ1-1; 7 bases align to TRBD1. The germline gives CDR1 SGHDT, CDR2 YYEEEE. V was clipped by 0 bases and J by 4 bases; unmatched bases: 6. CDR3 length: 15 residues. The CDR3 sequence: CASSLVVSGGTEAFF. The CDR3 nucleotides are TGTGCCAGCAGCTTGGTAGTTTCAGGGGGCACTGAAGCTTTCTTT.

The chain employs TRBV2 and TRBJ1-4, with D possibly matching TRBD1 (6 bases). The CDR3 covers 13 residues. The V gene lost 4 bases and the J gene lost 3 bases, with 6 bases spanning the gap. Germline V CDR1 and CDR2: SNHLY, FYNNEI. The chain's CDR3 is CASSGTANEKLFF. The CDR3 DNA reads TGTGCCAGCAGTGGGACAGCTAATGAAAAACTGTTTTTT.

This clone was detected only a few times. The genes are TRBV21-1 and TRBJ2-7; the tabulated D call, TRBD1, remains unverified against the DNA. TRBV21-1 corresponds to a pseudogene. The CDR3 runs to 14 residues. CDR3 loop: CASSNPDRGPEQYF. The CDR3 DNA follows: TGTGCCAGCAGCAATCCCGACAGGGGGCCGGAGCAGTACTTC.

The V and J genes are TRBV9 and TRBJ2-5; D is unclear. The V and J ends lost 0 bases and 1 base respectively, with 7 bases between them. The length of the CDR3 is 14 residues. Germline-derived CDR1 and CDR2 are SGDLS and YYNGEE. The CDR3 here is CASSVEPTQETQYF. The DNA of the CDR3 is TGTGCCAGCAGCGTAGAGCCCACCCAAGAGACCCAGTACTTC.

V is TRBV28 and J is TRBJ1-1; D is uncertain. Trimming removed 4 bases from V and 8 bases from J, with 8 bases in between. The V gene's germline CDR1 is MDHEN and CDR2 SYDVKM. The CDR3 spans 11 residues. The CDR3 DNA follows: TGTGCCAGCAGTTCGCTGCGGGAAGCTTTCTTT. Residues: CASSSLREAFF.

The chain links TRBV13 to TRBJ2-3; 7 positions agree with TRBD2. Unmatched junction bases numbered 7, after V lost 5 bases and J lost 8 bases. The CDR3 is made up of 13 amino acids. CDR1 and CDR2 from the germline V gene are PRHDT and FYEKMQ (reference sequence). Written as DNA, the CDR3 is TGTGCCAGCAGCCCTGCGGGAGTAGGTACGCAGTATTTT. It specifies CASSPAGVGTQYF.

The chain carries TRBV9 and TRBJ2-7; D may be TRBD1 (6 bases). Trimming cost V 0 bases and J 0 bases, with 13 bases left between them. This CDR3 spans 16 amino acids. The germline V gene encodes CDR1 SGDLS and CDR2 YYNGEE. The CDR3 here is CASSVAATGSSYEQYF. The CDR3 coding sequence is TGTGCCAGCAGCGTAGCAGCGACAGGTAGCTCCTACGAGCAGTACTTC.

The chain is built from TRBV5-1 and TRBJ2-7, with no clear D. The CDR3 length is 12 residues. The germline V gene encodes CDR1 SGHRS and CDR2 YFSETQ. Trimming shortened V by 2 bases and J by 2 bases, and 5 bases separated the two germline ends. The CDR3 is CASSFGTYEQYF. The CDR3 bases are TGCGCCAGCAGCTTCGGTACCTACGAGCAGTACTTC.

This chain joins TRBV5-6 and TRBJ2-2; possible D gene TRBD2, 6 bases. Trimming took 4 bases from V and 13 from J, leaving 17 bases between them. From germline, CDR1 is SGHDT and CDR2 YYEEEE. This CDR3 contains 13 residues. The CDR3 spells CASSLLTSPRLFF. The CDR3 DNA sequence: TGTGCCAGCAGCCTCCTAACTAGCCCCCGGCTGTTTTTT.

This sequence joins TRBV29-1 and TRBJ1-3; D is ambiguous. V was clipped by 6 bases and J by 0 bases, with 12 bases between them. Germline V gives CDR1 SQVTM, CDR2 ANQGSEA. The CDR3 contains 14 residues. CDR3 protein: CSVRTVSSGNTIYF. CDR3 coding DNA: TGCAGCGTGCGAACAGTGAGCTCTGGAAACACCATATATTTT.

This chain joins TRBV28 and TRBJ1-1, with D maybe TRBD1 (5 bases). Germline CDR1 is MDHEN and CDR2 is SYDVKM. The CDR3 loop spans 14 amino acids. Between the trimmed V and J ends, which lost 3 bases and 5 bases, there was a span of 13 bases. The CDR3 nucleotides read TGTGCCAGCAGTTTTGGGCAGGGCAGGACTGAAGCTTTCTTT. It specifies CASSFGQGRTEAFF.